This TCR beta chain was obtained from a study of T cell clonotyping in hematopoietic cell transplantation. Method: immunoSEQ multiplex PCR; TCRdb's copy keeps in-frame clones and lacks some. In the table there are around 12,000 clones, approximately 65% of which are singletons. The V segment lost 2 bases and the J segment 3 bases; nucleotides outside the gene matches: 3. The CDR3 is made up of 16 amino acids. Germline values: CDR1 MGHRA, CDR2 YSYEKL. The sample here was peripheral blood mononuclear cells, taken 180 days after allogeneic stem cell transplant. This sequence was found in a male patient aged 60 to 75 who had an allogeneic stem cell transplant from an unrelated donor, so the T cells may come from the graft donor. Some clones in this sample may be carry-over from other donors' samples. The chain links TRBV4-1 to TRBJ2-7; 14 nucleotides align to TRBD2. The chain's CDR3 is CASSQPGTSGGYEQYF. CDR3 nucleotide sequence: TGCGCCAGCAGCCAACCCGGGACTAGCGGGGGCTACGAGCAGTACTTC.